This TCR beta chain was recovered during a study of CD8 T cells in ankylosing spondylitis. Points from the study as a whole: There were earlier reports of some motif variants in reactive arthritis synovial fluid and blood. Clones tied to disease were said to be significantly enriched in matched ankylosing spondylitis synovial fluid.

TCRdb itself ran the 5' RACE reads through MiXCR, one entry per CDR3 protein. The table has a few hundred thousand distinct CDR3 sequences, 18% seen once. V trimming: 5 bases; J trimming: 3 bases; junction bases outside the gene matches: 5. Germline CDR1 DFQATT, CDR2 SNEGSKA (reference sequence). The CDR3 contains 14 residues. This clonotype has only a few counts. Antigen specificity is unknown. This receptor was obtained from a male donor with ankylosing spondylitis or in good health (not recorded which). The J gene is TRBJ2-1, the V gene TRBV20-1; the match to TRBD2 covers 9 bases. The sample taken for sequencing was blood, either unsorted or a sorted T cell fraction (not recorded which). CDR3 DNA: TGCAGTGCTTCTGGACTAGCGCACTACAATGAGCAGTTCTTC. As protein: CSASGLAHYNEQFF.